A single sample gave rise to the 24 T cell receptor beta chains below, sequenced in a study of blood T cell repertoires in COVID-19. TCRdb keeps only in-frame clones here, not all; method: immunoSEQ multiplex PCR. This sample has 55,000 to 90,000 clones, with approximately 86% found just once. The source material was peripheral blood. The receptors stem from a woman in her fifties or sixties with acute or convalescent COVID-19.

The V call is TRBV4-2, the J call TRBJ2-1; TRBD2 agrees at 11 bases. CDR1 and CDR2 from the germline V gene are LGHNA and YNFKEQ. V was clipped by 1 base and J by 3 bases; unmatched bases: 2. The CDR3 is made up of 16 amino acids. CDR3 DNA sequence: TGTGCCAGCAGCCAAGCTAGCGGGGGGAACTACAATGAGCAGTTCTTC. Protein product: CASSQASGGNYNEQFF.

The chain recombines TRBV6-5 with TRBJ1-3; 8 bases are shared with TRBD1. The ends lost 5 bases at V and 2 bases at J; junction bases unmatched: 2. CDR3 length: 14 amino acids. Germline CDR1 reads MNHEY; CDR2 reads SVGAGI. CDR3 amino acids: CASSKQGAGNTIYF. CDR3 nucleotides: TGTGCCAGCAGTAAACAGGGGGCTGGAAACACCATATATTTT.

This chain uses TRBV7-9 with TRBJ2-7; possible D gene TRBD2, 5 bases. Germline V lookup: CDR1 SEHNR, CDR2 FQNEAQ (reference sequence). The CDR3 has 14 amino acids. Trimming took 8 bases from V and 2 from J, leaving 16 bases between them. CDR3 loop: CASAGWRAPYEQYF. In DNA, the CDR3 is TGTGCCAGCGCCGGATGGCGGGCCCCCTACGAGCAGTACTTC.

The rearrangement links TRBV12-3 or TRBV12-4 to TRBJ2-2; the D gene is possibly TRBD1 (6 bases). The CDR3 covers 12 residues. Trimming removed 6 bases from V and 7 bases from J, with 9 bases in between. The DNA of the CDR3 is TGTGCCAGCAGAAACAGGGTCGGGGAGCTGTTTTTT. Amino acids: CASRNRVGELFF.

J is TRBJ1-6 and V is TRBV6-5; TRBD1 matches at 8 bases. The CDR3 is 16 residues long. In germline, CDR1 is MNHEY, CDR2 SVGAGI. The V segment lost 2 bases and the J segment 8 bases; nucleotides outside the gene matches: 8. As DNA, the CDR3 is TGTGCCAGCAGTTACGCCGGACAGGGTTGGTATTCACCCCTCCACTTT. It is translated as CASSYAGQGWYSPLHF.

The rearrangement links TRBV6-5 to TRBJ2-3, with a weak D call TRBD2 (7 bases). Germline V CDR1 and CDR2: MNHEY, SVGAGI. This CDR3 has 15 residues. Trimming stripped 5 bases from V and 6 bases from J, with 18 bases between. The CDR3 spells CASSIAGGGQDTQYF. CDR3 nucleotide sequence: TGTGCCAGCAGTATCGCTGGGGGGGGGCAGGATACGCAGTATTTT.

The rearrangement links TRBV5-5 to TRBJ2-7; 9 bases fit TRBD1. Looked up from germline, CDR1 is SGHKS and CDR2 is YYEKEE (reference sequence). V lost 4 bases, J lost 4 bases, and 3 bases stayed unmatched. The CDR3 sequence is 13 residues long. CDR3 sequence reads: CASSGQGIYEQYF. DNA for the CDR3: TGTGCCAGCAGCGGACAGGGGATTTACGAGCAGTACTTC.

The CDR3: CASSLHGENTGELFF. The CDR3 region has the DNA TGCGCCAGCAGCCTTCACGGGGAGAACACCGGGGAGCTGTTTTTT. The rearrangement joins TRBV5-1 to TRBJ2-2; D might be TRBD2 (5 bases). The CDR3 consists of 15 residues. Trimming left V 4 bases short and J 1 base short, with 11 bases between. Germline V gene data show CDR1 as SGHRS and CDR2 as YFSETQ.

This clone was counted once. The chain is built from TRBV5-5 and TRBJ2-7; a weak D match, TRBD2 (5 bases). Trimming cost V 4 bases and J 3 bases, with 17 bases left between them. The CDR3 is made up of 15 amino acids. Germline CDR1 and CDR2: SGHKS and YYEKEE (reference sequence). CDR3 region: CASSVMEPSGYEQYF. The CDR3 region has the DNA TGTGCCAGCAGCGTAATGGAGCCCAGCGGCTACGAGCAGTACTTC.

This clone turned up a few times. The chain recombines TRBV19 with TRBJ1-2; possible D gene TRBD1, 6 bases. In germline, CDR1 is LNHDA, CDR2 SQIVND (reference sequence). V was trimmed by 6 bases and J by 2 bases, leaving 16 bases between them. The CDR3 extends over 15 amino acids. CDR3 sequence (DNA): TGTGCCAGTAGCCCTGGGGGCCTATCCAACTATGGCTACACCTTC. The encoded protein is CASSPGGLSNYGYTF.

This chain connects TRBV28 to TRBJ2-7; 8 bases are a match to TRBD1. The CDR3 is made up of 14 amino acids. V lost 6 bases and J lost 0; bases outside the gene matches: 4. The germline gives CDR1 MDHEN, CDR2 SYDVKM. The DNA for the CDR3 is TGTGCCAGCAGGGGGACAGGAAGCTCCTACGAGCAGTACTTC. The encoded protein is CASRGTGSSYEQYF.

The chain links TRBV2 to TRBJ1-1, with TRBD1 matching over 7 bases. Germline V gene data show CDR1 as SNHLY and CDR2 as FYNNEI. Unmatched junction bases numbered 6, after V lost 6 bases and J lost 2 bases. CDR3 length equals 14 residues. CDR3 protein: CASRTGLVNTEAFF. The CDR3 DNA reads TGTGCCAGCAGGACAGGGTTGGTAAACACTGAAGCTTTCTTT.

This clone appeared a few times. This rearrangement joins TRBV24-1 to TRBJ1-4; weak D call: TRBD1 (5 bases). CDR3 length: 16 amino acids. Looked up from germline, CDR1 is KGHDR and CDR2 is SFDVKD. V was trimmed by 1 base and J by 0 bases, leaving 8 bases between them. The CDR3: CATSDFGGATNEKLFF. CDR3 bases: TGTGCCACCAGTGATTTCGGGGGAGCAACTAATGAAAAACTGTTTTTT.

This clone has only a few counts. The rearrangement joins TRBV6-6 to TRBJ1-5; D may be TRBD1 (6 bases). The germline CDR1 and CDR2 sequences are MNHNY and SVGAGI (reference sequence). This CDR3 contains 13 residues. V lost 11 bases to trimming and J lost 0 bases, with 11 bases between them. CDR3 DNA sequence: TGTGCCCTAGGGGGTGCTAGCAATCAGCCCCAGCATTTT. It encodes CALGGASNQPQHF.

In its sample, this clone was seen many times. The V gene is TRBV13, the J gene TRBJ1-1; D remains ambiguous. The germline V gene encodes CDR1 PRHDT and CDR2 FYEKMQ (reference sequence). V lost 6 bases and J lost 4, with 9 bases in between. CDR3 size: 12 residues. The chain's CDR3 is CASSILSTEAFF. As DNA, the CDR3 is TGTGCCAGCAGTATCCTATCCACTGAAGCTTTCTTT.

The rearrangement uses TRBV10-1 and TRBJ2-7; D is possibly TRBD1 (5 bases). CDR1 is WNHNN and CDR2 is SYGVQD in the germline V gene (reference sequence). The ends were cut back, 2 bases at V and 3 bases at J, with 11 bases in the middle. The CDR3 totals 14 residues. The DNA for the CDR3 is TGCGCCAGCAGTGAGCAGGGTATAGGCTACGAGCAGTACTTC. Translation: CASSEQGIGYEQYF.

The genes are TRBV4-1 and TRBJ1-3; 8 bases map to TRBD1. Germline assignment: CDR1 MGHRA and CDR2 YSYEKL. This CDR3 is 18 amino acids long. With 1 base clipped from V and 4 bases from J, the junction kept 12 bases outside the gene matches. CDR3 residues: CASSQGAGTGSFGNTIYF. CDR3 DNA sequence: TGCGCCAGCAGCCAAGGGGCCGGGACAGGTTCTTTCGGAAACACCATATATTTT.

The gene calls are TRBV6-5 and TRBJ1-2; TRBD1 agrees at 7 bases. The CDR3 runs to 13 residues. V dropped 6 bases and J dropped 0; count of bases not matched to a gene: 1. The germline gives CDR1 MNHEY, CDR2 SVGAGI. CDR3 sequence (DNA): TGTGCCAGCAGAGACAGGGCTAACTATGGCTACACCTTC. As protein: CASRDRANYGYTF.

The chain has TRBV4-2 and TRBJ2-7, with 8 bases aligning to TRBD2. There are 16 residues in the CDR3. V was pared by 3 bases and J by 4 bases, with 11 bases of the junction left unmatched. Germline V gene sequence: CDR1 LGHNA, CDR2 YNFKEQ. The CDR3 coding sequence is TGTGCCAGCAGCCACCTTCTCGGGGGGGGGATGTACGAGCAGTACTTC. This codes for CASSHLLGGGMYEQYF.

This clone was seen a few times. The rearrangement joins TRBV7-6 to TRBJ2-3, with D unresolved. Germline-derived CDR1 and CDR2 are SGHVS and FNYEAQ. The CDR3 covers 16 residues. V was clipped by 0 bases and J by 0 bases, with 10 bases between them. CDR3 sequence: CASSLAAVASTDTQYF. CDR3 sequence (DNA): TGTGCCAGCAGCTTAGCCGCGGTCGCTAGCACAGATACGCAGTATTTT.

The chain links TRBV12-3 or TRBV12-4 to TRBJ1-1; unclear D gene. V shed 4 bases and J shed 7 bases, with 10 bases lying between them. The CDR3 contains 12 residues. DNA for the CDR3: TGTGCCAGCAGTTCGGCGAGGAGTGAAGCTTTCTTT. It is translated as CASSSARSEAFF.

The J gene is TRBJ2-2, the V gene TRBV2; 8 bases are shared with TRBD2. The CDR3 contains 17 residues. V was clipped by 1 base and J by 5 bases; unmatched bases: 9. Germline-derived CDR1 and CDR2 are SNHLY and FYNNEI. The CDR3 coding sequence is TGTGCCAGCAGTGAAGGCGGGATAGCGGGGATTACCGGGGAGCTGTTTTTT. Protein product: CASSEGGIAGITGELFF. The entire variable domain, with the rest obtained from reference TRBV2 and TRBJ2-2, is as follows: EPEVTQTPSHQVTQMGQEVILRCVPISNHLYFYWYRQILGQKVEFLVSFYNNEISEKSEIFDDQFSVERPDGSNFTLKIRSTKLEDSAMYFCASSEGGIAGITGELFFGEGSRLTVL.

V and J are TRBV19 and TRBJ2-1; 8 positions agree with TRBD2. CDR1 and CDR2 (germline): LNHDA, SQIVND (reference sequence). The CDR3 consists of 13 residues. J gave up 7 bases and V 8 bases, and 7 bases lay outside the gene matches. CDR3 sequence: CASSRGGINEQFF. CDR3 bases: TGTGCCAGTTCCCGGGGGGGCATAAATGAGCAGTTCTTC.

The rearrangement links TRBV5-1 to TRBJ2-5, with 15 bases fitting TRBD2. Germline values: CDR1 SGHRS, CDR2 YFSETQ. With 0 bases clipped from V and 6 bases from J, the junction kept 3 bases outside the gene matches. The CDR3 has 16 residues. CDR3 nucleotides: TGCGCCAGCAGCTTGGACGGACTAGCGGGGGGGAAGACCCAGTACTTC. It translates to CASSLDGLAGGKTQYF.